This paragraph reports one TCR beta chain. Its cognate antigen is unknown. In germline, CDR1 is MNHNS, CDR2 SASEGT. Trimming took 4 bases from V and 5 from J, leaving 14 bases between them. This CDR3 has 15 residues. These data belong to a study of cytomegalovirus exposure and HLA in healthy donors. Study conclusions and caveats: In a later analysis, V- and J-gene trimming of beta chains associated with a DCLRE1C missense variant, replicated independently. HLA alleles showed associations with around 15,000 TCR beta sequences in a later analysis, at a 0.05 false discovery rate. For presence/absence analyses, sequencing depth was assumed to be roughly uniform across donors. As was reported, the classifier diagnosed cytomegalovirus status with high specificity and sensitivity.

The PCR used 60 Vbeta and 13 Jbeta primers. Produced via immunoSEQ multiplex PCR; TCRdb's table is partial and in-frame only. Of more than 85,000 clones in the sample, 83% were seen once. The sequence derives from a man younger than 30 in good health and CMV-seronegative. Material for sequencing was PBMCs. V gene TRBV6-1 combines with J gene TRBJ2-2, with D tentatively TRBD1 (6 bases). The CDR3 protein is CASSGYRAETGELFF. CDR3 sequence (DNA): TGTGCCAGCAGTGGATACAGGGCGGAAACCGGGGAGCTGTTTTTT.